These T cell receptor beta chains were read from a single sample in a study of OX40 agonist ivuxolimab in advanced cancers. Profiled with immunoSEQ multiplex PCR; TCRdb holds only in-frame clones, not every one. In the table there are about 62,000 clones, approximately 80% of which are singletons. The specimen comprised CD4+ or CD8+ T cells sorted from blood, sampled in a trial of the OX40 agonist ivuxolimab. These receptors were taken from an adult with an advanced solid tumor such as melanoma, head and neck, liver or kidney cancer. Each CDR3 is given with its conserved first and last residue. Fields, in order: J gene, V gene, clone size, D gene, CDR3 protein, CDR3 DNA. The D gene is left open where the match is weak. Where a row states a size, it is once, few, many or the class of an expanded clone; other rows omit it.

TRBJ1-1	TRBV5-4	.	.	CASSLKGLNTEAFF	TGTGCCAGCAGCTTGAAGGGCCTGAACACTGAAGCTTTCTTT
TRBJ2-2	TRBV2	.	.	CASSEVGSVDGELFF	TGTGCCAGCAGTGAAGTCGGTAGCGTGGACGGGGAGCTGTTTTTT
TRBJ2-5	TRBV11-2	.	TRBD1	CASSLGQEETQYF	TGTGCCAGCAGCCTAGGACAGGAAGAGACCCAGTACTTC
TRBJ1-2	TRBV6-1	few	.	CASSENPHPGYGYTF	TGTGCCAGCAGTGAAAACCCCCATCCTGGGTATGGCTACACCTTC
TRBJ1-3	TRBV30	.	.	CAWSVLEISGNTIYF	TGTGCCTGGAGTGTTTTGGAGATCTCTGGAAACACCATATATTTT
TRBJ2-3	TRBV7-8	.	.	CASSLRTGTDTQYF	TGTGCCAGCAGTTTAAGGACGGGCACAGATACGCAGTATTTT
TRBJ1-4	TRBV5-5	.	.	CASSAPNNEKLFF	TGTGCCAGCAGCGCCCCTAATAATGAAAAACTGTTTTTT
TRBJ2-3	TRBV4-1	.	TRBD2	CASSQTSGRVADTQYF	TGCGCCAGCAGCCAGACTAGCGGGAGGGTAGCAGATACGCAGTATTTT
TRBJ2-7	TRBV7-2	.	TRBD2	CASSARQGLALSSYEQYF	TGTGCCAGCAGCGCGAGACAGGGACTAGCGTTGAGCTCCTACGAGCAGTACTTC
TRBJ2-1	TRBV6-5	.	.	CASSSGTYSYNEQFF	TGTGCCAGCAGCTCCGGGACGTATTCCTACAATGAGCAGTTCTTC
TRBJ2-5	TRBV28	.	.	CASRPSGGEETQYF	TGTGCCAGCAGGCCGTCGGGGGGCGAAGAGACCCAGTACTTC
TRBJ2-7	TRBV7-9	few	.	CASSLAAGDEQYF	TGTGCCAGCAGCTTAGCTGCAGGGGACGAGCAGTACTTC
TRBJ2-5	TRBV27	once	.	CASSYLGGSGETQYF	TGTGCCAGCAGTTACCTAGGAGGCAGCGGGGAGACCCAGTACTTC
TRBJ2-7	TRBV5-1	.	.	CASSFMEGEQYF	TGCGCCAGCAGCTTTATGGAAGGCGAGCAGTACTTC
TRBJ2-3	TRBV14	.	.	CASSQDKAATSTDTQYF	TGTGCCAGCAGCCAAGATAAGGCCGCCACGAGCACAGATACGCAGTATTTT
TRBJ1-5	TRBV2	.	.	CASRPRGYNQPQHF	TGTGCCAGCAGACCCCGGGGTTACAATCAGCCCCAGCATTTT
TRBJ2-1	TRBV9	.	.	CASSLRENNEQFF	TGTGCCAGCAGCCTCCGGGAAAACAATGAGCAGTTCTTC
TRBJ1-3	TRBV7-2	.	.	CASSFSGESGNTIYF	TGTGCCAGCAGCTTCTCCGGGGAATCTGGAAACACCATATATTTT
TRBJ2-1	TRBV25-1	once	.	CASATTQLARQEQFF	TGTGCCAGTGCTACCACCCAGCTAGCTAGACAAGAGCAGTTCTTC
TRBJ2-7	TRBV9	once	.	CASSVGSDSYEQYF	TGTGCCAGCAGCGTGGGCTCAGACTCCTACGAGCAGTACTTC
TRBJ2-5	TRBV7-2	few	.	CASSPSSGRETQYF	TGTGCCAGCAGCCCGAGCAGTGGACGGGAGACCCAGTACTTC
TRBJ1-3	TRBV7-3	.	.	CASSLGGAARGNTIYF	TGTGCCAGCAGCTTAGGGGGGGCGGCCCGGGGAAACACCATATATTTT
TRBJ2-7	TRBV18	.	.	CASSEGRDLGSEQYF	TGTGCCAGCTCAGAAGGGCGGGACCTGGGCTCCGAGCAGTACTTC
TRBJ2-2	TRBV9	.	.	CASSVGVGPGELFF	TGTGCCAGCAGCGTAGGGGTAGGTCCCGGGGAGCTGTTTTTT
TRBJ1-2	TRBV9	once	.	CASSVGDPTNYGYTF	TGTGCCAGCAGTGTTGGGGACCCCACTAACTATGGCTACACCTTC